A selection of T cell receptor beta chains follows, all from one sample in a study of cytomegalovirus exposure and HLA in healthy donors. Libraries were prepared by immunoSEQ multiplex PCR; TCRdb keeps only in-frame clonotypes and omits some of them. The table lists 100,000 or so clones, around 74% of them singletons, with 1.3% in the top ten. The sample taken for sequencing was PBMCs. The receptors were sampled from a man between 35 and 55 years old in good health and CMV-seronegative. The CDR3 runs from the conserved cysteine through the conserved F or W. D genes are given only for firm matches. Size is stated for part of the rows, as once, few or many counts, or as a class when the clone is expanded.

size,V,D,J,length,DNA,CDR3
NA,TRBV30,TRBD1,TRBJ1-2,14,TGTGCCTGGGAGCGGGACAGGCCGAGGGGTGGCTACACCTTC,CAWERDRPRGGYTF
NA,TRBV7-8,TRBD1,TRBJ1-1,13,TGTGCCAGCAGTGGCAGGACAGGGAGAGAAGCTTTCTTT,CASSGRTGREAFF
NA,TRBV6-6,NA,TRBJ1-4,14,TGTGCCAGCAGTAGGACATCAACTAATGAAAAACTGTTTTTT,CASSRTSTNEKLFF
NA,TRBV6-4,NA,TRBJ2-6,14,TGTGCCACTCAACCGCGGTCGGGGGCCAACGTCCTGACTTTC,CATQPRSGANVLTF
NA,TRBV7-2,TRBD1,TRBJ1-4,17,TGTGCCAGCAGCTTTACTCCTCTACAGGGGGTTAATGAAAAACTGTTTTTT,CASSFTPLQGVNEKLFF
NA,TRBV19,TRBD1,TRBJ2-1,17,TGTGCCAGTAGTACCGGGACAGGGGGGATAAGGGACAATGAGCAGTTCTTC,CASSTGTGGIRDNEQFF
NA,TRBV11-2,TRBD2,TRBJ2-3,18,TGTGCCAGCAGCTTAGATTCGCTAGCGGGAGGTCTTTTAGATACGCAGTATTTT,CASSLDSLAGGLLDTQYF
few,TRBV6-5,TRBD1,TRBJ1-2,15,TGTGCCAGCAGTAGGACAGGGCCCGCTAACTATGGCTACACCTTC,CASSRTGPANYGYTF
NA,TRBV4-1,TRBD1,TRBJ2-1,16,TGCGCCAGCAGCCAAGCTTTGGGACAGGGAAACAATGAGCAGTTCTTC,CASSQALGQGNNEQFF
NA,TRBV18,NA,TRBJ2-3,14,TGTGCCAGCTCACCTTGGGGAGATCGTGATACGCAGTATTTT,CASSPWGDRDTQYF
NA,TRBV6-5,TRBD1,TRBJ1-2,15,TGTGCCAGCACCTATTCACAGGGGGGGCGACGGTGGTACACCTTC,CASTYSQGGRRWYTF
NA,TRBV19,NA,TRBJ2-3,16,TGTGCCAGTAGTATCCGTGGCAGGGGAAGCACAGATACGCAGTATTTT,CASSIRGRGSTDTQYF
NA,TRBV6-5,NA,TRBJ1-1,14,TGTGCCAGCACCCAATGGCGGATGAACACTGAAGCTTTCTTT,CASTQWRMNTEAFF
few,TRBV5-4,NA,TRBJ1-5,14,TGTGCCAGCAGCACTCAGGGAAGCGGGCAGCCCCAGCATTTT,CASSTQGSGQPQHF
NA,TRBV27,NA,TRBJ1-1,12,TGTGCCAGCCTGGACTTGAACACTGAAGCTTTCTTT,CASLDLNTEAFF
NA,TRBV4-1,TRBD2,TRBJ2-2,17,TGCGCCAGCAGCCAGTTGGGTAGCGGGAGGAACACCGGGGAGCTGTTTTTT,CASSQLGSGRNTGELFF
NA,TRBV11-3,TRBD2,TRBJ2-1,14,TGTGCCAGCGCTAGCGGGAGCTCCTACAATGAGCAGTTCTTC,CASASGSSYNEQFF
NA,TRBV7-9,NA,TRBJ2-1,12,TGTGCCAGCAGCCCGCCCGAGGCCACGGAGTTCTTC,CASSPPEATEFF
NA,TRBV9,NA,TRBJ2-7,13,TGTGCCAGCAGCGAGACAGGAGGTGGCGAGCAGTACTTC,CASSETGGGEQYF
NA,TRBV6-5,TRBD1,TRBJ1-2,15,TGTGCCAGCAGTCATACTGTCGACAGGGGGCTAGGCTACACCTTC,CASSHTVDRGLGYTF
NA,TRBV5-4,TRBD2,TRBJ2-7,16,TGTGCCAGCAGCCTTCCACTAGCGGGGGCCTCCTACGAGCAGTACTTC,CASSLPLAGASYEQYF
NA,TRBV19,NA,TRBJ1-2,13,TGTGCCAGTAGTATCACAGGGCTTGGTGGCTACACCTTC,CASSITGLGGYTF
NA,TRBV18,TRBD1,TRBJ1-1,16,TGTGCCAGCTCACCAGGTTTCGCAGGGGGCTCCACTGAAGCTTTCTTT,CASSPGFAGGSTEAFF
NA,TRBV19,TRBD1,TRBJ2-2,15,TGTGCCAGTAGTATTCTGGGGACAGACACCGGGGAGCTGTTTTTT,CASSILGTDTGELFF
NA,TRBV4-1,TRBD1,TRBJ1-1,17,TGCGCCAGCAGCCAAGCCCCAGCAGGGGGCCTGGGAACTGAAGCTTTCTTT,CASSQAPAGGLGTEAFF
NA,TRBV10-2,NA,TRBJ2-6,15,TGCGCCAGCAGTGAAGCGAGAACTGGGGCCAACGTCCTGACTTTC,CASSEARTGANVLTF
NA,TRBV27,TRBD1,TRBJ2-7,14,TGTGCCAGCAGTTTAATGGGACAGGGCTACGAGCAGTACTTC,CASSLMGQGYEQYF
NA,TRBV11-2,NA,TRBJ2-1,15,TGTGCCAGCAGCCAGGGGAGGGGCTCCTACAATGAGCAGTTCTTC,CASSQGRGSYNEQFF
NA,TRBV29-1,NA,TRBJ2-2,13,TGCAGCGTTGAAGGCAGGAACACCGGGGAGCTGTTTTTT,CSVEGRNTGELFF
few,TRBV19,TRBD1,TRBJ1-2,14,TGTGCCAGTAGTCCCGGGACAGGAGCTTATGGCTACACCTTC,CASSPGTGAYGYTF
once,TRBV14,NA,TRBJ2-2,13,TGTGCCAGCAGCCAAGCGTTGACCGGGGAGCTGTTTTTT,CASSQALTGELFF
NA,TRBV4-1,TRBD2,TRBJ2-3,19,TGCGCCAGCAGCCAAGACGGCCTAGCGGGGGGGTTCGGCACAGATACGCAGTATTTT,CASSQDGLAGGFGTDTQYF
NA,TRBV11-2,TRBD1,TRBJ1-2,16,TGTGCCAGCAGCGCGGGGGACAGGGGGCGCGAGGATGGCTACACCTTC,CASSAGDRGREDGYTF
NA,TRBV30,NA,TRBJ2-2,14,TGTGCCTGGAAAGGGGCTATCGTCACCGGGGAGCTGTTTTTT,CAWKGAIVTGELFF
NA,TRBV4-2,TRBD2,TRBJ2-5,17,TGTGCCAGCAGCCAACTAGCGGGAGTCTCTTGGTTGGAGACCCAGTACTTC,CASSQLAGVSWLETQYF